The clone carrying this TCR beta chain was observed a single time. The germline V gene has CDR1 MNHEY and CDR2 SVGAGI. The CDR3 has 11 amino acids. V lost 5 bases and J 2 bases, leaving 4 bases between the germline ends. TCRdb's table, derived via immunoSEQ multiplex PCR, lists solely in-frame clones and lacks some. The sample gives tens of thousands of clones, more than 90% of which show up once; around 0.7% is in the top ten. The sample belongs to a study of OX40 agonist ivuxolimab in advanced cancers. The chain employs TRBV6-5 and TRBJ2-7; D uncertain. This specimen was CD4+ or CD8+ T cells sorted from blood, taken in a trial of the OX40 agonist ivuxolimab. The receptor was derived from an adult with an advanced solid tumor such as melanoma, head and neck, liver or kidney cancer. This CDR3 reads CASSQAYEQYF. The CDR3 nucleotides are TGTGCCAGCAGTCAAGCCTACGAGCAGTACTTC.